These T cell receptor beta chains were read from a single sample in a study of cytomegalovirus exposure and HLA in healthy donors. The table came from immunoSEQ multiplex PCR; TCRdb's copy has only in-frame clones and leaves some out. The repertoire holds approximately 150,000 clones, with just under 80% as singletons. The sequenced sample was PBMCs. The origin of the receptors is a man between 18 and 29 years old in good health and CMV-seropositive. Each CDR3 is given with its conserved first and last residue. Fields, in order: CDR3 DNA, CDR3 protein, V gene, D gene, clone size, J gene. The D gene is left open where the match is weak. Size tells how often a clone was seen (once, few, many) or the class of an expanded clone, and some rows leave it out.

CDR3nt: TGTGCCACTTCCCCGACAGGATCGAACACCGGGGAGCTGTTTTTT
CDR3aa: CATSPTGSNTGELFF
v_gene: TRBV15
d_gene: .
abundance: .
j_gene: TRBJ2-2

CDR3nt: TGTGCCAGCAGCTTAGCTGCGGCTGTTGGCTACACCTTC
CDR3aa: CASSLAAAVGYTF
v_gene: TRBV7-9
d_gene: .
abundance: once
j_gene: TRBJ1-2

CDR3nt: TGTGCCAGCCCGGGTCTGTCTGGAAACACCATATATTTT
CDR3aa: CASPGLSGNTIYF
v_gene: TRBV7-9
d_gene: .
abundance: .
j_gene: TRBJ1-3

CDR3nt: TGTGCCAGCAGCCAAGGTAGCGAGTTTTCCTACGAGCAGTACTTC
CDR3aa: CASSQGSEFSYEQYF
v_gene: TRBV4-2
d_gene: .
abundance: .
j_gene: TRBJ2-7

CDR3nt: TGCGCCAGCAGCAGCCAGGGCCCAACTGAAGCTTTCTTT
CDR3aa: CASSSQGPTEAFF
v_gene: TRBV5-1
d_gene: .
abundance: few
j_gene: TRBJ1-1

CDR3nt: TGTGCCAGCAGTGAAGAGCGACGCGGGGAAATTTCAGATACGCAGTATTTT
CDR3aa: CASSEERRGEISDTQYF
v_gene: TRBV2
d_gene: .
abundance: .
j_gene: TRBJ2-3

CDR3nt: TGTGCCAGCAGCTCGCTTGTGGGGGGGGGCACCTACGAGCAGTACTTC
CDR3aa: CASSSLVGGGTYEQYF
v_gene: TRBV7-9
d_gene: .
abundance: .
j_gene: TRBJ2-7

CDR3nt: TGCGCCAGCAGCCCGGGGGAAAGCATTGTTTCACCCCAGCATTTT
CDR3aa: CASSPGESIVSPQHF
v_gene: TRBV5-1
d_gene: .
abundance: few
j_gene: TRBJ1-5

CDR3nt: TGTGCCAGCAGTGAGACAGGGTTAAACACTGAAGCTTTCTTT
CDR3aa: CASSETGLNTEAFF
v_gene: TRBV2
d_gene: TRBD1
abundance: .
j_gene: TRBJ1-1

CDR3nt: TGTGCCAGCAGCGGGGGGACTAGTGAGGACAAAAACATTCAGTACTTC
CDR3aa: CASSGGTSEDKNIQYF
v_gene: TRBV5-4
d_gene: TRBD2
abundance: few
j_gene: TRBJ2-4

CDR3nt: TGTGCCAGCAGCGCCCGGGAACGACTAGCGGACCCAGAGACAGATACGCAGTATTTT
CDR3aa: CASSARERLADPETDTQYF
v_gene: TRBV9
d_gene: TRBD2
abundance: once
j_gene: TRBJ2-3